This T cell receptor beta chain was observed in a study of cytomegalovirus exposure and HLA in healthy donors. Separate from the roughly 700-subject first cohort, the roughly 110-subject validation cohort was the one that the donors belonged to. This CDR3 contains 14 residues. Trimming shortened V by 5 bases and J by 1 base, and 9 bases separated the two germline ends. Germline V gives CDR1 SEHNR, CDR2 FQNEAQ (reference sequence). Libraries were prepared by immunoSEQ multiplex PCR; TCRdb keeps only in-frame clonotypes and omits some of them. Seen here are about 130,000 clones, 75% to 90% observed once, and the top ten hold 2% to 2.5%.

Sequences were obtained from PBMCs. The chain recombines TRBV7-9 with TRBJ1-3; D gene uncertain. The receptor comes from a young woman in good health and CMV-seronegative. The CDR3 coding sequence is TGTGCCAGCAGCCCGGGGTATTCTGGAAACACCATATATTTT. Its protein product is CASSPGYSGNTIYF. Drawing the rest from reference TRBV7-9 and TRBJ1-3, the complete variable domain is DTGVSQNPRHKITKRGQNVTFRCDPISEHNRLYWYRQTLGQGPEFLTYFQNEAQLEKSRLLSDRFSAERPKGSFSTLEIQRTEQGDSAMYLCASSPGYSGNTIYFGEGSWLTVV.